Each of the 18 T cell receptor beta chains below was sequenced from the same sample in a study of blood T cell repertoires in COVID-19. The table came from immunoSEQ multiplex PCR; TCRdb's copy has only in-frame clones and leaves some out. Here the sample spans fewer than 250,000 clones, around 87% being singletons. Sequenced material: peripheral blood. Receptor source: a man in his sixties with acute or convalescent COVID-19.

V and J are TRBV27 and TRBJ1-2; 7 positions match TRBD1. The CDR3 extends over 15 amino acids. V was pared by 3 bases and J by 5 bases, with 9 bases of the junction left unmatched. Germline CDR1 reads MNHEY; CDR2 reads SMNVEV (reference sequence). In DNA, the CDR3 is TGTGCCAGCAGTTTCATTCCAGGGGGGCGTTATGGCTACACCTTC. Translating it yields CASSFIPGGRYGYTF.

The DNA of the CDR3 is TGTGCCAGCAGCTTATTCCCGCGAGAGACCCAGTACTTC. This encodes CASSLFPRETQYF. The chain combines TRBV7-2 with TRBJ2-5; D unclear. Trimming took 2 bases from V and 4 from J, leaving 8 bases between them. The CDR3 runs to 13 residues. The germline V gene encodes CDR1 SGHTA and CDR2 FQGNSA.

The V call is TRBV23-1, the J call TRBJ2-1, with D perhaps TRBD2 (6 bases). TRBV23-1 belongs to the ORF category, with a function that is uncertain. Trimming pared 0 bases from V and 5 bases from J, leaving 14 bases between. This CDR3 has 16 amino acids. CDR3 sequence: CASSQSGSPQHNEQFF. In DNA form, the CDR3 reads TGCGCCAGCAGTCAATCCGGGAGCCCTCAGCACAATGAGCAGTTCTTC.

The J gene is TRBJ1-3, the V gene TRBV2; the D is unclear. The V gene lost 7 bases and the J gene lost 0 bases, with 13 bases spanning the gap. This CDR3 spans 15 amino acids. Germline V gene data show CDR1 as SNHLY and CDR2 as FYNNEI. CDR3 in DNA: TGTGCCAGCACTTCGACACTTACCTCTGGAAACACCATATATTTT. As protein: CASTSTLTSGNTIYF.

The chain employs TRBV2 and TRBJ1-5; unclear D gene. CDR1 and CDR2 (germline): SNHLY, FYNNEI. The CDR3 is made up of 14 amino acids. The V gene lost 6 bases and the J gene lost 5 bases, with 14 bases spanning the gap. CDR3 residues: CASSALGGDQPQHF. CDR3 nucleotide sequence: TGTGCCAGCAGCGCGCTCGGCGGGGATCAGCCCCAGCATTTT.

CDR3 nucleotides: TGCGCCAGCAGCACTGCATCAGGTGGGGAGACCCAGTACTTC. It specifies CASSTASGGETQYF. The J gene is TRBJ2-5, the V gene TRBV5-1; D unresolved. CDR3 length equals 14 residues. V shed 4 bases and J shed 5 bases, with 15 bases lying between them. Germline V lookup: CDR1 SGHRS, CDR2 YFSETQ.

This clone has a single count. The chain has TRBV9 and TRBJ2-5; 11 bases are a match to TRBD1. J lost 0 bases, V lost 4 bases, and 11 bases had no gene match. CDR3 length: 18 amino acids. CDR1 is SGDLS, CDR2 YYNGEE, per germline. The CDR3, as DNA: TGTGCCAGCAGCCGACAGGACAGGGGGCTCGGGTACCAAGAGACCCAGTACTTC. Encoded protein: CASSRQDRGLGYQETQYF.

This clone appeared a few times. The chain recombines TRBV5-8 with TRBJ1-6; 8 positions agree with TRBD1. CDR1 SGHTS and CDR2 YDEGEE come from the germline V gene. V was clipped by 2 bases and J by 10 bases; unmatched bases: 14. The CDR3 is 17 amino acids. In DNA, the CDR3 is TGTGCCAGCAGCTTAGATCAGACAGGGGCAGCGAGATCACCCCTCCACTTT. It specifies CASSLDQTGAARSPLHF.

In regard to this clone: Other DNA sequences within the sample encode an identical CDR3. The chain combines TRBV28 with TRBJ2-7, with D maybe TRBD1 (5 bases). Germline CDR1 reads MDHEN; CDR2 reads SYDVKM. V was pared by 5 bases and J by 1 base, with 12 bases between. The CDR3 is made up of 14 amino acids. CDR3 DNA: TGTGCCAGCAGTCGTACAGGCCCTTCCTACGAGCAGTACTTC. Protein product: CASSRTGPSYEQYF. The full variable domain, its missing parts supplied by reference TRBV28 and TRBJ2-7, is DVKVTQSSRYLVKRTGEKVFLECVQDMDHENMFWYRQDPGLGLRLIYFSYDVKMKEKGDIPEGYSVSREKKERFSLILESASTNQTSMYLCASSRTGPSYEQYFGPGTRLTVT.

This sequence joins TRBV6-4 and TRBJ1-1; no firm D call. V was shortened by 6 bases and J by 4 bases, with 15 bases between the two germline ends. This CDR3 contains 14 residues. Per the germline V gene, CDR1 is MRHNA and CDR2 is SNTAGT. The chain's CDR3 is CASSPGPGLTEAFF. DNA of the CDR3: TGTGCCAGCAGCCCCGGTCCAGGCCTCACTGAAGCTTTCTTT.

The chain links TRBV18 to TRBJ1-5, with D maybe TRBD1 (6 bases). Germline V gene lookup returns CDR1 KGHSH and CDR2 LQKENI. Trimming shortened V by 2 bases and J by 4 bases, and 21 bases separated the two germline ends. The CDR3 sequence is 18 residues long. The CDR3 region is CASSPVSAGGGSNQPQHF. CDR3 nucleotides: TGTGCCAGCTCACCAGTATCCGCTGGTGGGGGCTCTAATCAGCCCCAGCATTTT.

The genes are TRBV6-5 and TRBJ1-2, with 10 nucleotides matching TRBD1. Germline-derived CDR1 and CDR2 are MNHEY and SVGAGI. V gave up 7 bases and J gave up 7 bases; unmatched junction bases: 9. The CDR3 sequence is 14 residues long. The CDR3 protein is CASTPAGQGSGYTF. CDR3 DNA sequence: TGTGCCAGCACCCCCGCGGGACAGGGGAGTGGCTACACCTTC.

The J gene is TRBJ2-1, the V gene TRBV5-4, with a weak D call TRBD2 (5 bases). Trimming removed 4 bases at V and 10 bases at J, with 12 bases between. This CDR3 region has 12 residues. CDR1 is SGHNT, CDR2 YYREEE, per germline (reference sequence). The chain's CDR3 is CASSPTPGEQFF. The CDR3 DNA is TGTGCCAGCAGCCCGACCCCGGGAGAGCAGTTCTTC.

The V gene is TRBV6-5, the J gene TRBJ2-7; weak D call: TRBD1 (7 bases). The CDR3 extends over 13 amino acids. The V gene's germline CDR1 is MNHEY and CDR2 SVGAGI. The germline V and J ends were trimmed by 6 bases and 4 bases, with 13 bases remaining between them. Written as DNA, the CDR3 is TGTGCCAGCAGCCAGACAGGGAGGTACGAGCAGTACTTC. The encoded protein is CASSQTGRYEQYF.

Notes on this clone: The sample has other DNA sequences that encode this CDR3 too. This sequence joins TRBV6-5 and TRBJ1-2; 8 bases match TRBD1. The V gene's germline CDR1 is MNHEY and CDR2 SVGAGI. The CDR3 totals 12 residues. With 6 bases clipped from V and 5 bases from J, the junction kept 2 bases outside the gene matches. The DNA for the CDR3 is TGTGCCAGCAGCCGACAGGGGTATGGCTACACCTTC. It encodes CASSRQGYGYTF.

The rearrangement links TRBV27 to TRBJ1-2; D might be TRBD1 (6 bases). V gave up 2 bases and J gave up 4 bases, with 11 bases separating them. The CDR3 has 14 amino acids. Germline values: CDR1 MNHEY, CDR2 SMNVEV (reference sequence). CDR3 in amino acids: CASSLGLGGYGYTF. CDR3 bases: TGTGCCAGCAGTTTAGGTTTAGGGGGCTATGGCTACACCTTC.

The V and J genes are TRBV2 and TRBJ1-6, with D perhaps TRBD1 (5 bases). The CDR3 is 14 residues long. The V end was cut by 5 bases, the J end by 7 bases, with 12 bases between. Looked up from germline, CDR1 is SNHLY and CDR2 is FYNNEI. CDR3 coding DNA: TGTGCCAGCAGTCGGACGGGGGTCAATTCACCCCTCCACTTT. This sequence encodes CASSRTGVNSPLHF.

The chain couples TRBV5-1 to TRBJ2-7; maybe TRBD1 (5 bases). The germline CDR1 and CDR2 sequences are SGHRS and YFSETQ. The CDR3 extends over 14 amino acids. V was shortened by 3 bases and J by 6 bases, with 16 bases between the two germline ends. The CDR3 spells CASSSLDSPTEQYF. CDR3 coding DNA: TGCGCCAGCAGCTCCCTAGACAGCCCCACCGAGCAGTACTTC.